This TCR beta chain was sequenced during a study of control samples from healthy donors and cancer patients (dated by TCRdb to the early 2020s). As to this clone: Its antigen remains undetermined. Base qualities are not at hand, and no much larger clone is one base apart.

To prepare the library, the immunoSEQ multiplex PCR assay was applied. In TCRdb, the immuneACCESS table is reduced to in-frame sequences with V and J assigned. These tables do not hold every clone; where another copy was compared, an unresolved V gene accounts for under half, and the others remain unexplained. The sample table holds fewer than 200,000 clones, of which 88% were seen once. 4.9% of the sample comes from the top ten. The V end loses 5 bases and the J end loses 1 base, and a stretch of 15 bases separates them. From the cysteine up to the phenylalanine, the CDR3 has a length of 17 residues. CDR3 DNA is the only sequence kept; it has 51 bases, read in frame from the first base. Per the germline V gene, MDHEN is the CDR1 and SYDVKM is the CDR2.

The TCR was taken from a woman aged 25 to 39 in good health. The rearranged segments are TRBV28 and TRBJ2-6, with an unclear D gene assignment. The sequenced sample consisted of blood. The bases read TGTGCCAGCAGTCCAATCTCAGGCGGATCTGGGGCCAACGTCCTGACTTTC. Its amino acids are CASSPISGGSGANVLTF. Here the CDR3 is joined to the reference TRBV28 and TRBJ2-6 genes, and the full variable domain is: DVKVTQSSRYLVKRTGEKVFLECVQDMDHENMFWYRQDPGLGLRLIYFSYDVKMKEKGDIPEGYSVSREKKERFSLILESASTNQTSMYLCASSPISGGSGANVLTFGAGSRLTVL.